This T cell receptor (beta chain) was retrieved from a study of shared clonotypes between healthy human individuals. Study-wide results and limits: Rarefaction exposed incomplete sorted-subset sequencing despite large depth. Non-shared clonotypes had lower generation probabilities than those shared by all four donors.

For each subset, genomic DNA was distributed in equal portions over several immunoSEQ plates. TCRdb keeps only in-frame clones here, not all; method: immunoSEQ multiplex PCR. The table lists roughly 1,600,000 clones, about 98.5% of them singletons. In the CD4+ fraction, cells were divided into CD45RA+ naive and CD45RA-negative memory subsets. The V and J ends lost 7 bases and 14 bases, in that order; junction bases with no gene match: 8. The germline CDR1 and CDR2 sequences are GTSNPN and SVGIG (reference sequence). The CDR3 has 12 residues. As concerns this clone: The antigen remains unidentified.

The sequence was collected from a young man in good health. The chain combines TRBV30 with TRBJ2-1; TRBD2 agrees at 13 bases. Input material: naive CD4+ T cells sorted from blood. The subset was: CD45RA+ positively selected. The CDR3: CALLAGGPGEFF. CDR3 sequence (DNA): TGTGCCTTACTAGCGGGAGGGCCTGGGGAGTTCTTC.